The clone carrying this T cell receptor beta chain was observed a few times. This sample was taken from a study of regulatory T cells in long-lasting Graves disease. The time point was: newly diagnosed GD, antithyroid drugs for less than 3 months. PBMC RNA served as the TCR library source. The germline V gene has CDR1 ENHRY and CDR2 SYGVKD. This CDR3 is 16 amino acids long. V dropped 0 bases and J dropped 3 bases, with 12 bases sitting between them. The authors built TCR beta libraries using iRepertoire HTBI primers and Arm-PCR of CDR3 regions. TCRdb re-called the multiplex PCR reads through MiXCR, storing one row per CDR3 protein. The table has approximately 270,000 distinct CDR3 sequences, more than 15% seen once. This sample was also put to use in a study of T cells in Graves' hyperthyroidism and ophthalmopathy.

The chain has TRBV10-3 and TRBJ1-3; the D is unclear. The receptor was derived from a woman aged 30 to 39 with Graves disease. The sample was peripheral blood mononuclear cells (PBMCs), taken at new diagnosis, from a patient treated with antithyroid drugs. DNA for the CDR3: TGTGCCATCAGTGAGTCTAAACAGTCTCGTGGAAACACCATATATTTT. Translated, it gives CAISESKQSRGNTIYF.